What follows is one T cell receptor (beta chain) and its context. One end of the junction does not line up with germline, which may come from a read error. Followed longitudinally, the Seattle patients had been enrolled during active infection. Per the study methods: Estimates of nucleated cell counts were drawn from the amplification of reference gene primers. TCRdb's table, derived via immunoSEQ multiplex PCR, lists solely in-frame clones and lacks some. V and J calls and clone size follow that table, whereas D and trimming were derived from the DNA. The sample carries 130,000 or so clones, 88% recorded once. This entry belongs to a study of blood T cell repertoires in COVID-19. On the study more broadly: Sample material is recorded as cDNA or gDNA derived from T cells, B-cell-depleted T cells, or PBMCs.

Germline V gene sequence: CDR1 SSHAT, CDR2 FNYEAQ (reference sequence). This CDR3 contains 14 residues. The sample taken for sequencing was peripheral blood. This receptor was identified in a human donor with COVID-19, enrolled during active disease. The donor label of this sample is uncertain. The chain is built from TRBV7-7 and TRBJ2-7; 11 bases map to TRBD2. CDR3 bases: TGTGCTAGCAGCCCTCTAGCGGGAGGCTACGAGCAGTACTTC. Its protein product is CASSPLAGGYEQYF.